Each of the 10 T cell receptor beta chains below was sequenced from the same sample in a study of control samples from healthy donors and cancer patients. Assay used: immunoSEQ multiplex PCR; TCRdb lists only in-frame clones, some missing. The profile shows about 97,000 clones, more than 85% of them singletons. The sequenced sample was blood. The receptors shown here come from a man aged 30 to 45 in good health.

The rearrangement uses TRBV6-5 and TRBJ2-3, with 7 bases fitting TRBD2. The CDR3 loop spans 14 amino acids. Germline V gene data show CDR1 as MNHEY and CDR2 as SVGAGI. Germline trimming cut 8 bases from V and 5 bases from J; bases unmatched to any gene: 10. The CDR3 sequence: CASPIWGGGDTQYF. DNA for the CDR3: TGTGCCAGCCCCATCTGGGGGGGTGGAGATACGCAGTATTTT.

This chain links TRBV11-3 with TRBJ2-3; D ambiguous. The germline CDR1 and CDR2 sequences are SGHNT and YENEEA. The germline V and J ends were trimmed by 1 base and 0 bases, with 5 bases remaining between them. This CDR3 comprises 14 residues. CDR3 residues: CASSLGASTDTQYF. The CDR3 DNA reads as TGTGCCAGCAGCTTAGGGGCCAGCACAGATACGCAGTATTTT.

The CDR3 region has the DNA TGTGCCAGCTCACCATGGACAGGTCGCTCTGGGGCCAACGTCCTGACTTTC. Translation gives CASSPWTGRSGANVLTF. The chain has TRBV18 and TRBJ2-6; 7 bases map to TRBD1. V dropped 2 bases and J dropped 0; count of bases not matched to a gene: 4. CDR1 is KGHSH, CDR2 LQKENI, per germline. The CDR3 loop spans 17 amino acids.

As concerns this clone: Its ends do not fully match the called genes, so a read error is possible. The V and J genes are TRBV3-1 (or the pseudogene TRBV3-2) and TRBJ1-1, with D perhaps matching TRBD1 (6 bases). CDR1 is LGHDT and CDR2 is YNNKEL in the germline V gene (reference sequence). There are 16 residues in the CDR3. The CDR3, as DNA: TGTGTCAGCAGCCTAAGAAGAACAGGGCATGGAGCTGAAGCTTTCTTT. Translating it yields CVSSLRRTGHGAEAFF.

V gene TRBV9 combines with J gene TRBJ2-1, with TRBD2 identical over 10 bases. The CDR3 sequence is 17 residues long. J was trimmed by 0 bases and V by 0 bases; bases with no gene match: 3. The germline CDR1 and CDR2 sequences are SGDLS and YYNGEE. CDR3 region: CASSVELAGNSYNEQFF. The DNA of the CDR3 is TGTGCCAGCAGCGTAGAACTAGCGGGGAACTCCTACAATGAGCAGTTCTTC.

About this clone itself: The sample has other DNA sequences that encode this CDR3 too. The gene calls are TRBV5-1 and TRBJ1-2; D call uncertain. Germline CDR1 and CDR2: SGHRS and YFSETQ. The ends were cut back, 0 bases at V and 2 bases at J, with 8 bases in the middle. There are 14 residues in the CDR3. This chain's CDR3 is CASSLEGSNYGYTF. The CDR3 DNA follows: TGCGCCAGCAGCTTGGAGGGCTCCAACTATGGCTACACCTTC.

A single count supports this clone. The chain employs TRBV19 and TRBJ1-1, with D possibly matching TRBD1 (6 bases). Germline V gives CDR1 LNHDA, CDR2 SQIVND (reference sequence). This CDR3 comprises 15 residues. V dropped 4 bases and J dropped 3 bases, with 15 bases sitting between them. The CDR3 is CASSRAGARYTEAFF. CDR3 DNA: TGTGCCAGTAGTAGGGCAGGGGCCCGTTACACTGAAGCTTTCTTT.

The rearrangement joins TRBV6-2 or TRBV6-3 to TRBJ2-2; tentatively, D is TRBD2 (5 bases). V shed 5 bases and J shed 5 bases, with 18 bases lying between them. The CDR3 extends over 16 amino acids. Germline V gene sequence: CDR1 MNHEY, CDR2 SVGEGT. This CDR3 reads CASSRYSIGGTGELFF. The CDR3 coding sequence is TGTGCCAGCAGTCGATACTCCATAGGCGGGACCGGGGAGCTGTTTTTT.

In this sample, this clone turned up many times. V usage is TRBV11-2 and J usage is TRBJ1-2; D remains ambiguous. The CDR3 is made up of 15 amino acids. Per the germline V gene, CDR1 is SGHAT and CDR2 is FQNNGV. V was shortened by 1 base and J by 6 bases, with 15 bases between the two germline ends. CDR3 sequence reads: CASSLALGATNGYTF. The CDR3 nucleotides are TGTGCCAGCAGCTTAGCCCTTGGCGCAACCAATGGCTACACCTTC. The whole variable domain, remainder taken from reference TRBV11-2 and TRBJ1-2, is EAGVAQSPRYKIIEKRQSVAFWCNPISGHATLYWYQQILGQGPKLLIQFQNNGVVDDSQLPKDRFSAERLKGVDSTLKIQPAKLEDSAVYLCASSLALGATNGYTFGSGTRLTVV.

This clone was found many times. CDR3 DNA sequence: TGCAGTGCCCCCAAAGGCACTGAAGCTTTCTTT. This gives the protein CSAPKGTEAFF. The chain combines TRBV20-1 with TRBJ1-1, with unresolved D. The CDR3 consists of 11 residues. Germline CDR1 and CDR2: DFQATT and SNEGSKA (reference sequence). Trimming removed 6 bases at V and 4 bases at J, with 9 bases between.